Below, 22 T cell receptor beta chains from the same sample are listed, as sequenced in a study of CD8+ T cells in alopecia areata. RNA was extracted and reverse transcribed into cDNA as the sequencing template. Here immunoSEQ multiplex PCR was the method, and the copy in TCRdb shows in-frame clones only, minus some. This table has 200,000 or so clones, 57% appearing once. Material: CD4+ T cells sorted from blood, obtained at week 0. All receptors derive from a human donor with alopecia areata.

The J gene is TRBJ2-7, the V gene TRBV2; 7 bases are a match to TRBD1. Germline V gene data show CDR1 as SNHLY and CDR2 as FYNNEI. This CDR3 has 14 amino acids. With 4 bases clipped from V and 3 bases from J, the junction kept 6 bases outside the gene matches. CDR3 sequence reads: CASSGVGQSYEQYF. In nucleotides, the CDR3 is TGTGCCAGCAGTGGTGTGGGACAGAGCTACGAGCAGTACTTC.

The V and J genes are TRBV7-2 and TRBJ1-5, with no clear D. This CDR3 is 13 amino acids long. Germline V gives CDR1 SGHTA, CDR2 FQGNSA. V lost 0 bases and J 6 bases, leaving 6 bases between the germline ends. In DNA, the CDR3 is TGTGCCAGCAGCTTAGCCTGGACTCAGCCCCAGCATTTT. This gives the protein CASSLAWTQPQHF.

CDR3 coding DNA: TGCAGCGTTGAACGGGCAGGGGACTTCTACGAGCAGTACTTC. It codes for CSVERAGDFYEQYF. The J gene is TRBJ2-7, the V gene TRBV29-1, with D tentatively TRBD1 or TRBD2 (6 bases each). The CDR3 consists of 14 residues. The ends were cut back, 2 bases at V and 3 bases at J, with 14 bases in the middle. The germline V gene has CDR1 SQVTM and CDR2 ANQGSEA.

The genes are TRBV30 and TRBJ1-5; D unclear. Germline CDR1 and CDR2: GTSNPN and SVGIG (reference sequence). Trimming stripped 0 bases from V and 4 bases from J, with 7 bases between. CDR3 length equals 13 residues. The CDR3: CAWSVRENQPQHF. In nucleotides, the CDR3 is TGTGCCTGGAGTGTAAGGGAGAATCAGCCCCAGCATTTT.

The J gene is TRBJ1-2, the V gene TRBV27, with a weak D call TRBD1 (6 bases). Germline CDR1 MNHEY, CDR2 SMNVEV (reference sequence). V dropped 6 bases and J dropped 2 bases, with 16 bases sitting between them. The CDR3 runs 15 residues. The CDR3 reads CASSPRGGQNYGYTF. The CDR3 DNA is TGTGCCAGCAGCCCTCGGGGGGGGCAGAACTATGGCTACACCTTC.

The chain is built from TRBV29-1 and TRBJ2-5; 7 positions agree with TRBD1. The CDR3 runs to 14 residues. The junction had 6 bases not matched to a gene; V was cut back by 4 bases and J by 1 base. The germline CDR1 and CDR2 sequences are SQVTM and ANQGSEA. The chain's CDR3 is CSVVLDRLQETQYF. The CDR3 nucleotides read TGCAGCGTTGTCCTGGACAGGCTCCAAGAGACCCAGTACTTC.

This clone was counted ten times or more. The rearrangement links TRBV6-5 to TRBJ2-4; D is ambiguous. Trimming pared 4 bases from V and 7 bases from J, leaving 11 bases between. This CDR3 has 13 residues. Germline assignment: CDR1 MNHEY and CDR2 SVGAGI. CDR3 bases: TGTGCCAGCAGTTCCGCCTTGGCCAACATTCAGTACTTC. Protein product: CASSSALANIQYF.

The genes are TRBV5-1 and TRBJ2-1; no clear D gene. The CDR3 runs to 12 residues. Germline CDR1 SGHRS, CDR2 YFSETQ. The ends were cut back, 3 bases at V and 7 bases at J, with 8 bases in the middle. CDR3 residues: CASSSQWNEQFF. The DNA for the CDR3 is TGCGCCAGCAGCTCCCAGTGGAATGAGCAGTTCTTC. Using reference TRBV5-1 and TRBJ2-1 for the parts outside the CDR3, the full variable domain is KAGVTQTPRYLIKTRGQQVTLSCSPISGHRSVSWYQQTPGQGLQFLFEYFSETQRNKGNFPGRFSGRQFSNSRSEMNVSTLELGDSALYLCASSSQWNEQFFGPGTRLTVL.

This clone was found a few times. The chain couples TRBV30 to TRBJ2-7; the match to TRBD1 covers 10 bases. The V segment lost 1 base and the J segment 4 bases; nucleotides outside the gene matches: 7. CDR1 is GTSNPN and CDR2 is SVGIG in the germline V gene (reference sequence). There are 15 residues in the CDR3. The CDR3, as DNA: TGTGCCTGGAGTGCCCCGACAGGGGGCAGTTACGAGCAGTACTTC. Residues: CAWSAPTGGSYEQYF. Looking up the rest from reference TRBV30 and TRBJ2-7 gives the full variable domain: SQTIHQWPATLVQPVGSPLSLECTVEGTSNPNLYWYRQAAGRGLQLLFYSVGIGQISSEVPQNLSASRPQDRQFILSSKKLLLSDSGFYLCAWSAPTGGSYEQYFGPGTRLTVT.

The gene calls are TRBV29-1 and TRBJ2-1; 10 bases match TRBD1. Germline assignment: CDR1 SQVTM and CDR2 ANQGSEA. The ends lost 1 base at V and 9 bases at J; junction bases unmatched: 3. The CDR3 is 13 residues long. The CDR3 here is CSVEGTGGGEQFF. The CDR3 region has the DNA TGCAGCGTTGAAGGGACAGGGGGAGGTGAGCAGTTCTTC.

The CDR3 coding sequence is TGTGCCAGCAGCGTAAATCCAGCCTACAATGAGCAGTTCTTC. It translates to CASSVNPAYNEQFF. The rearrangement links TRBV9 to TRBJ2-1; no clear D. The CDR3 extends over 14 amino acids. The germline V gene encodes CDR1 SGDLS and CDR2 YYNGEE. Trimming stripped 1 base from V and 2 bases from J, with 7 bases between.

This clone has just a few counts. V usage is TRBV6-5 and J usage is TRBJ2-2; 7 bases map to TRBD1. Trimming cost V 7 bases and J 5 bases; bases outside gene matches: 4. Per the germline V gene, CDR1 is MNHEY and CDR2 is SVGAGI. The CDR3 totals 13 residues. The CDR3 coding sequence is TGTGCCAGCATCCAGGGGGAAACCGGGGAGCTGTTTTTT. Its translation: CASIQGETGELFF.

This clone was detected a few times. This chain joins TRBV29-1 and TRBJ2-1, with D uncertain. The V end was cut by 4 bases, the J end by 5 bases, with 6 bases between. There are 11 residues in the CDR3. The germline gives CDR1 SQVTM, CDR2 ANQGSEA. The CDR3 nucleotides are TGCAGCGTTGCTGGAAACAATGAGCAGTTCTTC. This translates into CSVAGNNEQFF.

This clone has a handful of counts. The junction and the germline gene differ at one end; a read error may be behind it. The rearrangement links TRBV7-9 to TRBJ1-1; no definite D call. The CDR3 is 11 residues long. CDR1 SEHNR and CDR2 FQNEAQ come from the germline V gene (reference sequence). This CDR3 reads CASSLEARRTF. The CDR3 bases are TGTGCCAGCAGCTTAGAAGCACGGAGGACCTTT.

This rearrangement joins TRBV6-6 to TRBJ1-1; D not certain. The CDR3 sequence is 14 residues long. V was clipped by 0 bases and J by 2 bases, with 7 bases between them. Per germline, CDR1 MNHNY and CDR2 SVGAGI (reference sequence). The CDR3 region is CASSYSRGNTEAFF. The CDR3 bases are TGTGCCAGCAGTTACTCGCGGGGAAACACTGAAGCTTTCTTT.

The CDR3, as DNA: TGCAGCGCCTCAGGAGGTCCTGAGACCCAGTACTTC. Residues: CSASGGPETQYF. V is TRBV29-1 and J is TRBJ2-5, with D possibly being TRBD2 (5 bases). Germline V gene sequence: CDR1 SQVTM, CDR2 ANQGSEA. Between the trimmed V and J ends, which lost 7 bases and 5 bases, there was a span of 14 bases. The CDR3 sequence is 12 residues long.

J is TRBJ1-2 and V is TRBV5-4; D gene unclear. CDR3 length: 15 amino acids. Trimming shortened V by 5 bases and J by 0 bases, and 14 bases separated the two germline ends. In germline, CDR1 is SGHNT, CDR2 YYREEE (reference sequence). The chain's CDR3 is CASRDARGANYGYTF. In nucleotides, the CDR3 is TGTGCCAGCAGGGACGCGCGGGGAGCTAACTATGGCTACACCTTC.

The chain combines TRBV30 with TRBJ1-2; D is undetermined. The V end lost 0 bases, the J end lost 4 bases, and 15 bases lay between the germline ends. The CDR3 sequence is 15 residues long. Germline V gene data show CDR1 as GTSNPN and CDR2 as SVGIG (reference sequence). The CDR3 nucleotides read TGTGCCTGGAGTGTGGACCTGACTAGACTCTATGGCTACACCTTC. It yields the protein CAWSVDLTRLYGYTF.

This clone has just a few counts. The chain recombines TRBV7-9 with TRBJ2-3; 8 bases map to TRBD1. Germline lookup yields CDR1 SEHNR and CDR2 FQNEAQ (reference sequence). Trimming took 4 bases from V and 1 from J; bases not matched to a gene: 1. This CDR3 comprises 14 residues. CDR3 amino acids: CASSWGQGTDTQYF. In DNA, the CDR3 is TGTGCCAGCAGCTGGGGACAGGGCACAGATACGCAGTATTTT.

A few counts support this clone. V gene TRBV2 combines with J gene TRBJ2-6; D not certain. The V and J ends lost 5 bases and 4 bases respectively, with 12 bases between them. CDR3 length: 15 amino acids. From germline, CDR1 is SNHLY and CDR2 FYNNEI. CDR3 in DNA: TGTGCCAGCAGTTTCCCCCCCACCGGGGCCAACGTCCTGACTTTC. It yields the protein CASSFPPTGANVLTF. Complete variable domain (other parts from reference TRBV2 and TRBJ2-6): EPEVTQTPSHQVTQMGQEVILRCVPISNHLYFYWYRQILGQKVEFLVSFYNNEISEKSEIFDDQFSVERPDGSNFTLKIRSTKLEDSAMYFCASSFPPTGANVLTFGAGSRLTVL.

The chain joins TRBV5-1 to TRBJ2-5, with D unresolved. Germline assignment: CDR1 SGHRS and CDR2 YFSETQ. The CDR3 spans 12 residues. V was trimmed by 0 bases and J by 2 bases, leaving 2 bases between them. CDR3 sequence reads: CASSLEQETQYF. In nucleotides, the CDR3 is TGCGCCAGCAGCTTGGAACAAGAGACCCAGTACTTC.

This clone was found a few times. In nucleotides, the CDR3 is TGTGCCTGGAGTTCCTATCGTCAGCCCCAGCATTTT. Its protein is CAWSSYRQPQHF. The rearrangement joins TRBV30 to TRBJ1-5; no clear D gene. CDR3 length equals 12 residues. The V gene lost 2 bases and the J gene lost 6 bases, with 8 bases spanning the gap. Germline V gives CDR1 GTSNPN, CDR2 SVGIG (reference sequence). The full variable domain, completed using reference TRBV30 and TRBJ1-5, is SQTIHQWPATLVQPVGSPLSLECTVEGTSNPNLYWYRQAAGRGLQLLFYSVGIGQISSEVPQNLSASRPQDRQFILSSKKLLLSDSGFYLCAWSSYRQPQHFGDGTRLSIL.